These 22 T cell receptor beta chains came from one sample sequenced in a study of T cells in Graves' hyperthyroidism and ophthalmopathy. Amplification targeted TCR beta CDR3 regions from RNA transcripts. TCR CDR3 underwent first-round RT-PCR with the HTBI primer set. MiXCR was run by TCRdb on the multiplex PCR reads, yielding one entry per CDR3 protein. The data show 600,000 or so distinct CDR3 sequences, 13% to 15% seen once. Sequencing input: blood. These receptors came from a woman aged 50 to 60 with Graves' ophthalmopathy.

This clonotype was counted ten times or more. The CDR3 region is CASSPGTTTYEQYF. CDR3 nucleotide sequence: TGTGCCAGCTCACCGGGGACTACCACCTACGAGCAGTACTTC. V is TRBV18 and J is TRBJ2-7; the match to TRBD2 covers 7 bases. Germline loops: CDR1 KGHSH, CDR2 LQKENI. Trimming at V came to 3 bases and at J to 2 bases, leaving 4 bases not matched to a gene. The CDR3 loop spans 14 amino acids.

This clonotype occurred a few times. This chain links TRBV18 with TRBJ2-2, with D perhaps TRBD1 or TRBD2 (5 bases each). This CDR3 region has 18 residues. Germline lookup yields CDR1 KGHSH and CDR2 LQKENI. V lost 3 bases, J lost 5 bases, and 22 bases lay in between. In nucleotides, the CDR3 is TGTGCCAGCTCACCCAACAGGCAGACGGGTTCGGGGACCGGGGAGCTGTTTTTT. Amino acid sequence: CASSPNRQTGSGTGELFF.

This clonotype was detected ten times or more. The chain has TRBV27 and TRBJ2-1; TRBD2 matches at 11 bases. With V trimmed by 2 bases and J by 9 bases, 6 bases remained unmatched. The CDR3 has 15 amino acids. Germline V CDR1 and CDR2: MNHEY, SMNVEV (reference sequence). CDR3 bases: TGTGCCAGCAGTTTAACTAGCGGGAGATTCGGTGAGCAGTTCTTC. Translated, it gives CASSLTSGRFGEQFF.

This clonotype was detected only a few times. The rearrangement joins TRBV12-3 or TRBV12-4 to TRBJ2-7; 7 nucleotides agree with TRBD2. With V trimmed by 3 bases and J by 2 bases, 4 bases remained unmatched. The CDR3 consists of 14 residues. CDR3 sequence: CASSFIGLAYEQYF. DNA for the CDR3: TGTGCCAGCAGTTTTATTGGACTAGCCTACGAGCAGTACTTC.

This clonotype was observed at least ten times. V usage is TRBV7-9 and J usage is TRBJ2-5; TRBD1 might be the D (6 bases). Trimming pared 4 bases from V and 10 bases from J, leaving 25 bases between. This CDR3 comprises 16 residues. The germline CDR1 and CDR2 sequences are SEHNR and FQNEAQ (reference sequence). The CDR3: CASSYLGQSSYEVQYF. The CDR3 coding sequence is TGTGCCAGCAGCTACCTCGGACAGTCCTCTTATGAGGTCCAGTACTTC.

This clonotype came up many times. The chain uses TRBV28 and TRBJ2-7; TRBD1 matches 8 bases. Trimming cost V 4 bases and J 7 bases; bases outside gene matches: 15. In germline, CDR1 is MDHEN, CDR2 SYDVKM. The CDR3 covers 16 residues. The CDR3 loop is CASSSLDRAGTREQYF. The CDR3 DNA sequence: TGTGCCAGCAGTTCCCTGGACAGGGCGGGAACTCGAGAGCAGTACTTC.

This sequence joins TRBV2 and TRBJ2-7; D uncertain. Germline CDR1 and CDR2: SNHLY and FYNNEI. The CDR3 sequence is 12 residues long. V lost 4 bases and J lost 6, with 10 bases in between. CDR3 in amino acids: CASSVLACEQYF. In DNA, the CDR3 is TGTGCCAGCAGTGTACTTGCCTGCGAGCAGTACTTC.

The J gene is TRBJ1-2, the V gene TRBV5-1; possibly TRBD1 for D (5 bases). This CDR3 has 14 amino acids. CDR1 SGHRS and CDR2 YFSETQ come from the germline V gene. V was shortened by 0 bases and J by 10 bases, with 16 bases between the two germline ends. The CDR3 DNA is TGCGCCAGCAGCTTGGACGCAGGGTTGGGTGACTACACCTTC. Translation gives CASSLDAGLGDYTF.

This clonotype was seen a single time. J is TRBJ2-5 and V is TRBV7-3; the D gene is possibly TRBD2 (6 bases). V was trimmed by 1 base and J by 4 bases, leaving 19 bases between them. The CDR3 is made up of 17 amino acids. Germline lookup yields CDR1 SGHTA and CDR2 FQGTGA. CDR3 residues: CASSLRGRLPAGETQYF. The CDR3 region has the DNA TGTGCCAGCAGCTTAAGGGGGAGACTGCCAGCGGGAGAGACCCAGTACTTC.

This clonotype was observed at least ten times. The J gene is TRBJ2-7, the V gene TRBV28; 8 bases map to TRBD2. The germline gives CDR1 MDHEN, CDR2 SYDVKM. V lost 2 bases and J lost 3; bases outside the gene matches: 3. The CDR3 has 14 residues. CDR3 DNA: TGTGCCAGCAGTTTAAAGGGACTAGTCTACGAGCAGTACTTC. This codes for CASSLKGLVYEQYF.

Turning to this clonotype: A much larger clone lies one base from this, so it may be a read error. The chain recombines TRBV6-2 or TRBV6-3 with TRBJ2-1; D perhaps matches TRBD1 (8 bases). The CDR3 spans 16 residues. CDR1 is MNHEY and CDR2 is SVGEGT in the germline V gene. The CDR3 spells CANSSVGGTGENEQFF. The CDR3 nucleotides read TGTGCCAACAGTTCTGTGGGGGGGACAGGAGAGAATGAGCAGTTCTTC.

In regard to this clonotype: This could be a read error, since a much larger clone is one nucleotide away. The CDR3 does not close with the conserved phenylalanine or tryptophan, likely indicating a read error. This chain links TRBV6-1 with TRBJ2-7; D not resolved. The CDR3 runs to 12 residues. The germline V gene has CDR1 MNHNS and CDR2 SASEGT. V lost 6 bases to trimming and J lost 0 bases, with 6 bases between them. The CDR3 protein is CASRGHSYEQYS. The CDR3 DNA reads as TGTGCCAGCAGGGGCCACTCCTACGAGCAGTACTCC.

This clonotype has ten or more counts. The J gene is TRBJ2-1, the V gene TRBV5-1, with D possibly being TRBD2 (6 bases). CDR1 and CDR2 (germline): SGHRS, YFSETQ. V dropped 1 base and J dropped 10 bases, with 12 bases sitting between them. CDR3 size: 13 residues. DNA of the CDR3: TGCGCCAGCAGCTTGACCCCTAGCGTCGAGCAGTTCTTC. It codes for CASSLTPSVEQFF.

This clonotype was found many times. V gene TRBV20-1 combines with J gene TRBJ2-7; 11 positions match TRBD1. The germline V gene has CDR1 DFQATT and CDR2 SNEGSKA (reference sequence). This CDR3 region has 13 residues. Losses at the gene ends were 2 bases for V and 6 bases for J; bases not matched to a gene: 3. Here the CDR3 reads CSARRTGGGEQYF. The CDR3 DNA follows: TGCAGTGCTAGAAGGACAGGGGGCGGCGAGCAGTACTTC.

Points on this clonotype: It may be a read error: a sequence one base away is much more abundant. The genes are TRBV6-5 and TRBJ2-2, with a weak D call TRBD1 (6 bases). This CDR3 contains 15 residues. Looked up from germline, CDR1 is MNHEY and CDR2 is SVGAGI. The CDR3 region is CASGYYRGGTGELFF. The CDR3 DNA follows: TGTGCCAGCGGTTACTACAGAGGGGGTACCGGGGAGCTGTTTTTT.

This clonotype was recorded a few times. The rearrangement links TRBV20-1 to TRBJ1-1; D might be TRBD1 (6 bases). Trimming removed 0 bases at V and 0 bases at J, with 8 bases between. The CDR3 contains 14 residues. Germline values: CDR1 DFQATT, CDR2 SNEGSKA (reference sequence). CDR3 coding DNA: TGCAGTGCTAGAGAGCGGGGGCTGAACACTGAAGCTTTCTTT. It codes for CSARERGLNTEAFF.

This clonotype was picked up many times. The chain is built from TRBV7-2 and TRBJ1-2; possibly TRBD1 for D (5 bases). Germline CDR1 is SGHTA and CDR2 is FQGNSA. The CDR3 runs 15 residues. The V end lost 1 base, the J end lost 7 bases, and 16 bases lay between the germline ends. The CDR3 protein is CASSLGQGRVVGYTF. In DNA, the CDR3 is TGTGCCAGCAGCTTAGGACAAGGCAGGGTGGTTGGCTACACCTTC.

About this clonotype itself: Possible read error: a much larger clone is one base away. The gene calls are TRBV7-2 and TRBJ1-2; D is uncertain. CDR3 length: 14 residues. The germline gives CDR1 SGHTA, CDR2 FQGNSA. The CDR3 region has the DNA TGTGCCAGCAGACGAGATACGGAGGGCATAAGCTACGCCTTC. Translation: CASRRDTEGISYAF.

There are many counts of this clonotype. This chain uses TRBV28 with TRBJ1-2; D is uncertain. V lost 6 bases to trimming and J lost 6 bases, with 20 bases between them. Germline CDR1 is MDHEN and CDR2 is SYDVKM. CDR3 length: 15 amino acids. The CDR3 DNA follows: TGTGCCAGCAGAGGGCCCCCTTGGCAAAGGGATGGCTACACCTTC. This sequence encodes CASRGPPWQRDGYTF.

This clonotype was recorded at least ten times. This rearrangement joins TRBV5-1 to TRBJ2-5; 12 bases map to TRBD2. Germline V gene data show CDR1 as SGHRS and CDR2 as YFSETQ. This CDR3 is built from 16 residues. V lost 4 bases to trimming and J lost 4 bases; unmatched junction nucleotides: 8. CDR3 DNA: TGCGCCAGCAGCCCTACTAGCGGGAGGCTCGGAGAGACCCAGTACTTC. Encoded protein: CASSPTSGRLGETQYF.

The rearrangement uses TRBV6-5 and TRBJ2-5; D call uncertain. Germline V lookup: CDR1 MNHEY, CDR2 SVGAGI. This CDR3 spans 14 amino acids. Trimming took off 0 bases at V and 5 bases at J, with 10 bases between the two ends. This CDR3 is CASSYSRIAETQYF. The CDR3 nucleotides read TGTGCCAGCAGTTACTCGAGGATCGCGGAGACCCAGTACTTC.

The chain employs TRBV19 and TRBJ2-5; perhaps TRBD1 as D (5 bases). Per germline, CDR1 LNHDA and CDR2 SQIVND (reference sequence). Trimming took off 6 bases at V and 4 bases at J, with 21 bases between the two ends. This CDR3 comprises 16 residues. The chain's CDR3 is CASSPKRGGLGETQYF. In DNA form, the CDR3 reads TGTGCCAGTAGCCCTAAAAGGGGTGGGCTAGGAGAGACCCAGTACTTC.